This TCR beta chain was recovered during a study of blood T cell repertoires in COVID-19. The method was immunoSEQ multiplex PCR; TCRdb's version includes in-frame clones alone and lacks a portion of them. The table lists 130,000 to 150,000 clones, 84% of them singletons. Allocation to cohorts depended on clinical history reported by the participants. Someone with COVID-19 had been met by exposed participants within 2 weeks before study entry. The specimen was PBMCs or T cells enriched from blood (not recorded which). The receptor's source is a woman aged 45-60 years who had been exposed to COVID-19.

This chain's CDR3 is CSGGSGGAEVTQYF. The CDR3, as DNA: TGCAGCGGAGGTAGCGGGGGGGCCGAGGTTACGCAGTATTTT. The chain couples TRBV29-1 to TRBJ2-3, with 11 bases aligning to TRBD2. CDR3 size: 14 residues. Germline V lookup: CDR1 SQVTM, CDR2 ANQGSEA. The junction had 11 bases not matched to a gene; V was cut back by 7 bases and J by 8 bases.